This T cell receptor beta chain was obtained from a study of identical twins. The study, taken as a whole, reports: For out-of-frame beta sequences, excess twin sharing was weaker. Findings depended on cross-sectional statistics rather than tracking the same donors. Compared with models, monozygotic twins showed more out-of-frame TCR alpha sharing.

Each CDR3 protein is one row after TCRdb ran MiXCR on the 5' RACE reads. The sample includes just over 450,000 distinct CDR3 sequences, 12% to 15% of them seen just once. CDR3 length: 16 residues. Losses at the gene ends were 6 bases for V and 5 bases for J; bases not matched to a gene: 7. This clonotype was counted at least ten times. Its specificity is unknown. The same sample was also used in a study of yellow fever vaccine responses in identical twins.

The chain recombines TRBV12-3 or TRBV12-4 with TRBJ2-1; 13 bases align to TRBD2. The sample taken for sequencing was CD4+ T cells sorted from blood. This receptor was taken from a woman younger than 35 in good health. This CDR3 reads CASSTRGLAGHNEQFF. The CDR3 DNA reads TGTGCCAGCAGCACTCGGGGACTAGCGGGACACAATGAGCAGTTCTTC.